The 23 T cell receptor beta chains given below trace back to one sample, sequenced in a study of control samples from healthy donors and cancer patients. TCRdb keeps only in-frame clones here, not all; method: immunoSEQ multiplex PCR. Of more than 80,000 clones listed, over 85% are singletons. The material sequenced was blood. These receptors originate from a young man in good health.

This chain links TRBV6-5 with TRBJ1-1; a possible D gene is TRBD1 (6 bases). CDR3 size: 14 residues. Germline CDR1 MNHEY, CDR2 SVGAGI. V was shortened by 5 bases and J by 4 bases, with 14 bases between the two germline ends. The CDR3 DNA reads as TGTGCCAGCAGTATCTTCAGGGGTGGCACTGAAGCTTTCTTT. It specifies CASSIFRGGTEAFF.

The chain links TRBV9 to TRBJ2-2; no definite D call. V dropped 4 bases and J dropped 4 bases, with 11 bases sitting between them. Germline CDR1 SGDLS, CDR2 YYNGEE. This CDR3 region has 14 residues. The CDR3 loop reads CASSSKVGTGELFF. CDR3 bases: TGTGCCAGCAGCTCAAAAGTAGGCACCGGGGAGCTGTTTTTT.

As regards this clone: In the same sample, other DNA sequences code for this CDR3. The chain links TRBV6-2 or TRBV6-3 to TRBJ2-1; TRBD2 matches 7 bases. This CDR3 spans 13 amino acids. Germline V lookup: CDR1 MNHEY, CDR2 SVGEGT. The junction had 4 bases not matched to a gene; V was cut back by 3 bases and J by 8 bases. The CDR3 here is CASSYAGVYEQFF. CDR3 nucleotide sequence: TGTGCCAGCAGTTATGCGGGAGTGTATGAGCAGTTCTTC.

The chain uses TRBV13 and TRBJ1-5; no definite D call. Trimming took off 0 bases at V and 2 bases at J, with 8 bases between the two ends. Per the germline V gene, CDR1 is PRHDT and CDR2 is FYEKMQ (reference sequence). The CDR3 contains 15 residues. The CDR3 sequence is CASSLGDSRNQPQHF. The DNA of the CDR3 is TGTGCCAGCAGCTTAGGAGACTCTCGCAATCAGCCCCAGCATTTT.

This chain links TRBV15 with TRBJ2-2; unclear D gene. V gave up 0 bases and J gave up 3 bases, with 11 bases separating them. This CDR3 spans 16 amino acids. Germline V CDR1 and CDR2: LNHNV, YYDKDF (reference sequence). The CDR3 sequence: CATSRDSRPDTGELFF. In DNA, the CDR3 is TGTGCCACCAGCAGAGATTCCCGTCCGGACACCGGGGAGCTGTTTTTT.

The rearrangement links TRBV5-1 to TRBJ1-2, with D possibly TRBD1 on 6 matching bases. V was clipped by 4 bases and J by 2 bases, with 15 bases between them. Germline V lookup: CDR1 SGHRS, CDR2 YFSETQ. This CDR3 is 15 amino acids long. As DNA, the CDR3 is TGCGCCAGCAGCGGCCTAGGGGGGACAAACTATGGCTACACCTTC. Amino acid sequence: CASSGLGGTNYGYTF.

The chain's CDR3 is CASSPRGRTSYNSPLHF. DNA of the CDR3: TGTGCCAGCAGCCCTCGGGGAAGAACCTCCTATAATTCACCCCTCCACTTT. The chain joins TRBV5-6 to TRBJ1-6; D is uncertain. CDR1 is SGHDT, CDR2 YYEEEE, per germline. The CDR3 loop spans 17 amino acids. The V and J ends lost 4 bases and 0 bases respectively, with 14 bases between them.

The genes are TRBV18 and TRBJ1-1, with 11 bases matching TRBD1. From germline, CDR1 is KGHSH and CDR2 LQKENI. The CDR3 loop spans 16 amino acids. J was trimmed by 0 bases and V by 3 bases; bases with no gene match: 3. CDR3 region: CASSPGQGALNTEAFF. The CDR3 region has the DNA TGTGCCAGCTCACCCGGACAGGGGGCTTTGAACACTGAAGCTTTCTTT.

This chain uses TRBV5-4 with TRBJ2-2; D is ambiguous. Germline CDR1 is SGHNT and CDR2 is YYREEE (reference sequence). Trimming removed 0 bases at V and 1 base at J, with 7 bases between. This CDR3 has 15 residues. This CDR3 is CASSLDKLNTGELFF. The CDR3 DNA reads TGTGCCAGCAGCTTGGATAAGCTGAACACCGGGGAGCTGTTTTTT.

V gene TRBV5-1 combines with J gene TRBJ1-1, with D possibly being TRBD1 (5 bases). The CDR3 totals 13 residues. CDR1 and CDR2 from the germline V gene are SGHRS and YFSETQ. V was pared by 2 bases and J by 1 base, with 6 bases between. Written as DNA, the CDR3 is TGCGCCAGCAGCTTTACAGGGAACACTGAAGCTTTCTTT. Its translation: CASSFTGNTEAFF.

The CDR3 bases are TGTGCCAGCAGCTCCCGACGGAATCAGTACTTC. It encodes CASSSRRNQYF. V and J are TRBV5-6 and TRBJ2-5; D not resolved. The V gene lost 3 bases and the J gene lost 11 bases, with 11 bases spanning the gap. CDR1 is SGHDT, CDR2 YYEEEE, per germline. This CDR3 is built from 11 residues.

J is TRBJ2-3 and V is TRBV6-2 or TRBV6-3; 11 bases fit TRBD2. V shed 2 bases and J 1 base; nucleotides not matched to a gene: 2. CDR3 size: 16 residues. Germline values: CDR1 MNHEY, CDR2 SVGEGT. DNA of the CDR3: TGTGCCAGCAGTTACCTTAGCGGGGGGGGCACAGATACGCAGTATTTT. Amino acid sequence: CASSYLSGGGTDTQYF.

V is TRBV13 and J is TRBJ1-2; D not resolved. The CDR3 totals 11 residues. V lost 0 bases and J 7 bases, leaving 3 bases between the germline ends. Germline loops: CDR1 PRHDT, CDR2 FYEKMQ (reference sequence). CDR3 DNA: TGTGCCAGCAGCTTAGGCGTTGGCTACACCTTC. Translated, it gives CASSLGVGYTF.

The chain couples TRBV3-1 (or the pseudogene TRBV3-2) to TRBJ1-2; 12 nucleotides align to TRBD1. The CDR3 consists of 15 residues. Trimming at V came to 3 bases and at J to 7 bases, leaving 6 bases not matched to a gene. The germline gives CDR1 LGHDT, CDR2 YNNKEL (reference sequence). As DNA, the CDR3 is TGTGCCAGCAGCCATTCGGGGACAGGGGGCGCTGGCTACACCTTC. It codes for CASSHSGTGGAGYTF.

The chain has TRBV27 and TRBJ1-2; tentatively, D is TRBD1 (5 bases). The germline V and J ends were trimmed by 3 bases and 4 bases, with 12 bases remaining between them. This CDR3 contains 14 residues. Germline CDR1 reads MNHEY; CDR2 reads SMNVEV (reference sequence). The CDR3 DNA reads TGTGCCAGCAGTTTCCGGGACGGCACCTATGGCTACACCTTC. Residues: CASSFRDGTYGYTF.

The chain carries TRBV5-1 and TRBJ2-2; D not resolved. Germline V CDR1 and CDR2: SGHRS, YFSETQ. The CDR3 extends over 15 amino acids. V lost 3 bases to trimming and J lost 7 bases, with 16 bases between them. CDR3 sequence: CASSSPSPTRGELFF. The CDR3 nucleotides are TGCGCCAGCAGCTCGCCATCACCAACTCGCGGGGAGCTGTTTTTT. Complete variable domain (other parts from reference TRBV5-1 and TRBJ2-2): KAGVTQTPRYLIKTRGQQVTLSCSPISGHRSVSWYQQTPGQGLQFLFEYFSETQRNKGNFPGRFSGRQFSNSRSEMNVSTLELGDSALYLCASSSPSPTRGELFFGEGSRLTVL.

The V and J genes are TRBV3-1 (or the pseudogene TRBV3-2) and TRBJ2-2; 7 nucleotides align to TRBD1. Trimming removed 1 base from V and 3 bases from J; junction bases left unmatched: 5. The CDR3 is 16 amino acids. Germline CDR1 LGHDT, CDR2 YNNKEL (reference sequence). DNA for the CDR3: TGTGCCAGCAGCCAAGTTCCGGGACAGCACACCGGGGAGCTGTTTTTT. Its protein is CASSQVPGQHTGELFF.

The chain uses TRBV6-6 and TRBJ2-1, with a tentative D call TRBD1 (5 bases). This CDR3 is 13 amino acids long. V was clipped by 5 bases and J by 8 bases, with 13 bases between them. CDR1 and CDR2 from the germline V gene are MNHNY and SVGAGI (reference sequence). CDR3: CASSQGPRDEQFF. The CDR3 region has the DNA TGTGCCAGCAGTCAGGGCCCCCGGGATGAGCAGTTCTTC.

The genes are TRBV3-1 (or the pseudogene TRBV3-2) and TRBJ1-4, with a weak D call TRBD1 (6 bases). The CDR3 has 14 amino acids. V was shortened by 5 bases and J by 5 bases, with 12 bases between the two germline ends. Germline lookup yields CDR1 LGHDT and CDR2 YNNKEL (reference sequence). CDR3 protein: CASSSGGINEKLFF. The CDR3 nucleotides read TGTGCCAGCAGCTCGGGGGGCATAAATGAAAAACTGTTTTTT.

This chain connects TRBV21-1 to TRBJ1-1. TRBV21-1 is a known pseudogene. CDR3 size: 13 residues. The CDR3 DNA reads TGTGCCAGCAGCACGCCGGCGAACACTGAAGCTTTCTTT. Protein product: CASSTPANTEAFF.

The chain is built from TRBV9 and TRBJ1-3, with 7 bases fitting TRBD1. CDR3 length: 13 amino acids. With V trimmed by 3 bases and J by 4 bases, 1 base remained unmatched. The germline V gene has CDR1 SGDLS and CDR2 YYNGEE. CDR3 region: CASSGGQGNTIYF. Here the CDR3 DNA reads TGTGCCAGCAGCGGGGGACAGGGAAACACCATATATTTT.

The CDR3: CAIRPGQAVYEQYF. The DNA of the CDR3 is TGTGCCATCAGACCGGGACAGGCTGTCTACGAGCAGTACTTC. V usage is TRBV10-3 and J usage is TRBJ2-7; 8 bases are a match to TRBD1. The CDR3 covers 14 residues. The trim removed 6 bases at V and 3 bases at J, leaving 7 bases unmatched. The germline V gene encodes CDR1 ENHRY and CDR2 SYGVKD.

A note on this clone: Germline is not matched at one junction end, which may reflect a read error. V usage is TRBV13 and J usage is TRBJ2-3; 9 positions agree with TRBD2. This CDR3 has 18 residues. Germline assignment: CDR1 PRHDT and CDR2 FYEKMQ (reference sequence). This CDR3 is CASSSTVETSGFGDTQYF. Here the CDR3 DNA reads TGTGCTAGCAGCTCCACTGTCGAGACTAGCGGTTTTGGAGATACGCAGTATTTT. The full variable domain, with the rest looked up from reference TRBV13 and TRBJ2-3, is AAGVIQSPRHLIKEKRETATLKCYPIPRHDTVYWYQQGPGQDPQFLISFYEKMQSDKGSIPDRFSAQQFSDYHSELNMSSLELGDSALYFCASSSTVETSGFGDTQYFGPGTRLTVL.